Described below is a single T cell receptor (beta chain) sequence and its context. Clones were read by immunoSEQ multiplex PCR, and TCRdb kept only the in-frame ones, dropping some. In the table there are over 400,000 clones, about 78% of which are singletons. This sample is drawn from a study of shared clonotypes between healthy human individuals. The germline gives CDR1 MNHEY, CDR2 SVGAGI. Trimming took 4 bases from V and 2 from J; bases not matched to a gene: 9. The CDR3 loop spans 16 amino acids. The sequencing input was PBMCs. The rearrangement uses TRBV6-5 and TRBJ2-5; TRBD2 matches at 8 bases. The source of this sequence is a woman between 40 and 55 years old in good health. Some clones in this sample may be carry-over from other donors' samples. Written as DNA, the CDR3 is TGTGCCAGCAGTTCCATGACGACTAGCGCACAAGAGACCCAGTACTTC. Protein sequence: CASSSMTTSAQETQYF.